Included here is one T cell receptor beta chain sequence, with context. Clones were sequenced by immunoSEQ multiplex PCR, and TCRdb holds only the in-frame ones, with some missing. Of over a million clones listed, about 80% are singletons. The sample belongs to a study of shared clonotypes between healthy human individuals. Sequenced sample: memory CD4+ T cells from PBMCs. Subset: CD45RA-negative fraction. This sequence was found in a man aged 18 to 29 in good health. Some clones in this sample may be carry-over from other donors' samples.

In DNA, the CDR3 is TGTGCCAGCAGTTACAAGGGGGCTCAGTTTGGGGCTTTCTTT. It specifies CASSYKGAQFGAFF. The gene calls are TRBV6-5 and TRBJ1-1, with 7 bases that match TRBD1. CDR3 size: 14 residues. J lost 11 bases, V lost 2 bases, and 11 bases had no gene match. CDR1 is MNHEY, CDR2 SVGAGI, per germline.